This T cell receptor (beta chain) comes out of a study of cytomegalovirus exposure and HLA in healthy donors. Study outcomes and limitations: High sensitivity and specificity were reportedly achieved when the classifier diagnosed cytomegalovirus status.

TCRdb's copy holds only in-frame clones and misses some; the assay was immunoSEQ multiplex PCR. The sample has fewer than 200,000 clones, about nine tenths seen once. This CDR3 contains 11 residues. The V gene lost 7 bases and the J gene lost 2 bases, with 9 bases spanning the gap. The V gene's germline CDR1 is GTSNPN and CDR2 SVGIG (reference sequence). In the case of this clone: Its antigen remains unidentified.

The origin of this receptor is a man aged 18 to 29 in good health and CMV-seropositive. The chain carries TRBV30 and TRBJ2-7; D is perhaps TRBD1 (5 bases). Material: PBMCs. The chain's CDR3 is CASGYPYEQYF. The CDR3, as DNA: TGTGCCTCAGGGTATCCCTACGAGCAGTACTTC.